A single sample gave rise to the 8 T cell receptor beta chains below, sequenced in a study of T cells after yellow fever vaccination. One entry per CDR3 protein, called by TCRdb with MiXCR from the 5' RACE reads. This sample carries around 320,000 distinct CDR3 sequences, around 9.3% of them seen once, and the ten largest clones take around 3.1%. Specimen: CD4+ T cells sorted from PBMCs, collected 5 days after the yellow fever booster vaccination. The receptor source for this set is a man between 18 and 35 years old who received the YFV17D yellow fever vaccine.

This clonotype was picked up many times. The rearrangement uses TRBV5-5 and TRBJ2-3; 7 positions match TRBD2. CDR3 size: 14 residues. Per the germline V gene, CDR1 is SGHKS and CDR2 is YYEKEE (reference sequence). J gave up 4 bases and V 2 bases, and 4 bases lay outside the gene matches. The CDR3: CASSFQRGADTQYF. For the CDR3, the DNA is TGTGCCAGCAGCTTCCAGCGGGGAGCAGATACGCAGTATTTT.

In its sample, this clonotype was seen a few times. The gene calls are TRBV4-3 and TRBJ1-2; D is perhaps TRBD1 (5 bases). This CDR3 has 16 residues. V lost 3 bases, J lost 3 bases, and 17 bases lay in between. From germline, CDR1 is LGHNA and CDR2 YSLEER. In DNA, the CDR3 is TGCGCCAGCAGCCATTTCGGGACGACTCGGGACTATGGCTACACCTTC. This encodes CASSHFGTTRDYGYTF.

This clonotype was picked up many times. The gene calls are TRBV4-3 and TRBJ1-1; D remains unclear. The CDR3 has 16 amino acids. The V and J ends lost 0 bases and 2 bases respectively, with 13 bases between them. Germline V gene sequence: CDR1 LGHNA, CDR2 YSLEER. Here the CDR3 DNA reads TGCGCCAGCAGCCAAGAGGGGAGGGAGACAAACACTGAAGCTTTCTTT. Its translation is CASSQEGRETNTEAFF.

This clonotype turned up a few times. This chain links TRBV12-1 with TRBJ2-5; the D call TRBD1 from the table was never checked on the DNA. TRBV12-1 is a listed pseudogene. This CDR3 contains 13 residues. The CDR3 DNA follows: TGTGCCAGCAGCCCCGGGGGGATGGAGACCCAGTACTTC. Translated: CASSPGGMETQYF.

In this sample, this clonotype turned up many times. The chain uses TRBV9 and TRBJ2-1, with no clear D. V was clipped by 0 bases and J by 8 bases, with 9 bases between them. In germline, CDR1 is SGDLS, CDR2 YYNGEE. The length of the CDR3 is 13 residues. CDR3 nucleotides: TGTGCCAGCAGCGTAGACGGAGTCCATGAGCAGTTCTTC. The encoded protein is CASSVDGVHEQFF.

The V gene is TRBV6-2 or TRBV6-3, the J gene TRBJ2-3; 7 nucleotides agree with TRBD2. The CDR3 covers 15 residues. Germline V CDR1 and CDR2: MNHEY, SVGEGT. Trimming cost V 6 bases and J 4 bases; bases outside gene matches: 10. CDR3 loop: CASSRSAGVADTQYF. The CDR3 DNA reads TGTGCCAGCAGCAGAAGCGCGGGGGTTGCAGATACGCAGTATTTT.

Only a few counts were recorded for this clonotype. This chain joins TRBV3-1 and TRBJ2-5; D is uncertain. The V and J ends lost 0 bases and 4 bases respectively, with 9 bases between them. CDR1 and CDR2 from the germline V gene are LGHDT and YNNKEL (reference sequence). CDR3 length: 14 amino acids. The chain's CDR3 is CASSQDAWAETQYF. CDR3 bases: TGTGCCAGCAGCCAAGACGCCTGGGCAGAGACCCAGTACTTC.

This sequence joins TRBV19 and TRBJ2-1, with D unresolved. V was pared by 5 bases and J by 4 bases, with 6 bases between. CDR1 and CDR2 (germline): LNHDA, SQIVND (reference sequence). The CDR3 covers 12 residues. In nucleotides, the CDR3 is TGTGCCAGTAGTGGCGGTTACAATGAGCAGTTCTTC. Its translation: CASSGGYNEQFF.